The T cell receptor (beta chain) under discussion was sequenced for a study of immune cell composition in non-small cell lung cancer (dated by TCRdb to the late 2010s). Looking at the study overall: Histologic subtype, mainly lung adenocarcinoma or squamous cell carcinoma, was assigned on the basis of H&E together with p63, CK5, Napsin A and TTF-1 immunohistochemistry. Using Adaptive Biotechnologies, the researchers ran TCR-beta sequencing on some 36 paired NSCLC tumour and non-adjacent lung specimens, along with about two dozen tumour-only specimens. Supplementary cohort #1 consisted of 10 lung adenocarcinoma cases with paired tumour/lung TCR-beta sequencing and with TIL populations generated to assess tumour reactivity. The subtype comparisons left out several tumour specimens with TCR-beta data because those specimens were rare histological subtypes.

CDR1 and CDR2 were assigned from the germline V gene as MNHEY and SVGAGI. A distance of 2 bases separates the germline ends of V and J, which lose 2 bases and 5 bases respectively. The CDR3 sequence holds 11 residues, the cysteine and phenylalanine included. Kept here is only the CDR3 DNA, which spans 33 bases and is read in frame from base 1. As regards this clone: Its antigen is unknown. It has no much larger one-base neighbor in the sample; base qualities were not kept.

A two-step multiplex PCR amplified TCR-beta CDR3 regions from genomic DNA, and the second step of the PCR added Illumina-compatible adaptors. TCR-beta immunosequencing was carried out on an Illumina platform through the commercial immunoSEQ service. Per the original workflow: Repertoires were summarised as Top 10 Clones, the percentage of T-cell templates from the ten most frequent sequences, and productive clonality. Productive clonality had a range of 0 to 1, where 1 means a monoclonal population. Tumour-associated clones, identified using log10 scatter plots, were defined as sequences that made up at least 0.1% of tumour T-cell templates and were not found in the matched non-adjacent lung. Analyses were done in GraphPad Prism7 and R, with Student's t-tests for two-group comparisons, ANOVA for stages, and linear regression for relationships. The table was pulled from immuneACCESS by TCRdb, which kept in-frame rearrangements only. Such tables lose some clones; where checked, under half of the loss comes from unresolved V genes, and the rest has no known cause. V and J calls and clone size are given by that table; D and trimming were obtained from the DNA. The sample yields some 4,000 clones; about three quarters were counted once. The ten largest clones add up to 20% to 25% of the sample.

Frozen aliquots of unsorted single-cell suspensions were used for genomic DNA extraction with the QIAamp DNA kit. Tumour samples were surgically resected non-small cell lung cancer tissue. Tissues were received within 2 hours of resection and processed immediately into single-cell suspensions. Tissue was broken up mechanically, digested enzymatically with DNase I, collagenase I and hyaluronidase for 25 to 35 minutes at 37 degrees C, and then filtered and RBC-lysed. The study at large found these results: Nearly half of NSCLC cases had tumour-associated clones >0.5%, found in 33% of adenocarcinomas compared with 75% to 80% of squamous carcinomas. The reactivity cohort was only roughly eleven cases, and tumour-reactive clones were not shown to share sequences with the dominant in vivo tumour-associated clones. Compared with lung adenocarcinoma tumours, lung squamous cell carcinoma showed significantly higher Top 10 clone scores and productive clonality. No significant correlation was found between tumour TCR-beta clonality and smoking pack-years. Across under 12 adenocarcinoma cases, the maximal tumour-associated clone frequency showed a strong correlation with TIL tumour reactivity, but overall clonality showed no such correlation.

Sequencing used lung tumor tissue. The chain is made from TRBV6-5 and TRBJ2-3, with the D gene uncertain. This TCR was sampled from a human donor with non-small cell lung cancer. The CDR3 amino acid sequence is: CASSYVDTQYF. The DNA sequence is TGTGCCAGCAGTTACGTAGATACGCAGTATTTT.